This T cell receptor (beta chain) originates from a study of regulatory T cells in long-lasting Graves disease. The CDR3 is made up of 15 amino acids. V lost 7 bases, J lost 5 bases, and 7 bases stayed unmatched. Arm-PCR of CDR3 regions and iRepertoire HTBI primers were used to build TCR beta libraries. A single record per CDR3 protein comes from TCRdb applying MiXCR to the multiplex PCR reads. The sample includes approximately 400,000 distinct CDR3 sequences, 14% to 15% of them seen just once. This clonotype was detected many times. Time point in this sample: newly diagnosed GD, antithyroid drugs for less than 3 months. The TCR library was made from RNA that had been extracted from PBMCs in TRIzol. This sample was shared with a second study, whose subject was T cells in Graves' hyperthyroidism and ophthalmopathy.

This sample comprised peripheral blood mononuclear cells (PBMCs), obtained at new diagnosis, from a patient treated with antithyroid drugs. The chain carries TRBV12-3 or TRBV12-4 and TRBJ2-7, with 14 bases lining up with TRBD2. The TCR originated in a young woman with Graves disease. CDR3 DNA sequence: TGTGCCAGCAAACGGACTAGCGGGAGGTCCCACGAGCAGTACTTC. It translates to CASKRTSGRSHEQYF.